The T cell receptor beta chain described here comes from a study of post-analysis software for immune sequencing data (dated by TCRdb to about 2015). About the investigation overall: The recorded disease courses included relapsing-remitting, secondary progressive and progressive-relapsing multiple sclerosis, and some patients had no subtype annotation. The patient repertoires were set against roughly eleven previously published healthy control repertoires from donors whose ages ranged from 6 to 25 years. A subset of samples was prepared in parallel using single-end sample barcoding, then pooled and co-amplified after Illumina adapter ligation.

V sheds 5 bases and J sheds 4 bases, leaving 18 bases between their ends. The CDR1 and CDR2 encoded by the germline V gene (reference sequence) are SEHNR and FQNEAQ. The CDR3 measures 16 amino acids from cysteine to phenylalanine. This entry keeps only the CDR3 DNA: 48 bases, framed from base 1. To demonstrate the VDJtools post-analysis software, TCR beta repertoires were profiled from the peripheral blood of more than 10 young patients with multiple sclerosis. The multiple sclerosis patients were children and adolescents ranging in age from roughly 6 to 16 years. A note on this clonotype: The antigen it binds to is not known. Nothing much larger sits one base from this clone, and base qualities are not available.

Receptor amplification or capture employed PCR. Sequencer: Illumina HiSeq 2500. Unique molecular identifiers were incorporated into TCR beta cDNA libraries to reduce PCR and sequencing biases. Every 1 to 10 million input T cells yielded 500,000 or so cDNA molecules, meaning each molecule approximated one T cell. Patient libraries were prepared and sequenced with the same protocol used for the earlier healthy control dataset. Within a given batch, samples were prepared together, multiplexed and sequenced on the same HiSeq lane. The original pipeline was this. MIGEC handled the raw barcoded reads, throwing out single-read molecular identifier groups before consensus assembly and CDR3 extraction. VDJtools was used for post-analysis of the clonotype tables, and diversity was normalized by down-sampling every dataset to the size of the smallest sample. In repertoire overlap clustering, CDR3 amino acid sequences, but not nucleotide sequences, were matched to correct batch-related cross-sample contamination. Using fastp at Q25 and MiXCR, TCRdb reprocessed the public reads and kept productive beta chains. Each entry merges the rows of one CDR3 protein and shows their most common DNA and genes. The V and J calls were determined by TCRdb, not by the authors. The sample table records about 540,000 distinct CDR3 sequences; around 34% of these occur just once. The top ten clonotypes cover 4.5% to 7.5% of the sample.

What the study reported, not specific to this receptor: Patients showed significantly higher frequencies than controls for several TRBV segments, among them TRBV5-6, TRBV5-1 and TRBV20-1. Direct clustering with F measure revealed strong co-clustering of samples prepared in the same batch, which led to a batch-effect correction. Multiple sclerosis patients had significantly lower normalized Chao1 diversity than controls, a result that suggests substantial peripheral T-cell clonal expansion. The multiple sclerosis patient group was slightly younger than the control group.

Sequencing used blood. The rearrangement combines TRBV7-9 with TRBJ1-5; the D gene cannot be named for sure. This receptor was identified in a girl under 18 with multiple sclerosis. The DNA sequence is as follows: TGTGCCAGCAGCCCCATCGTGGCAGGAGGGAATCAGCCCCAGCATTTT. Translated, it gives CASSPIVAGGNQPQHF.